The 2 T cell receptor beta chains listed next were all sequenced from one sample in a study of T cells in Graves' hyperthyroidism and ophthalmopathy. TCR beta CDR3 regions were amplified from RNA. The study used the HTBI primer set for a first-round RT-PCR of the TCR CDR3. TCRdb itself ran the multiplex PCR reads through MiXCR, one entry per CDR3 protein. The sample records 250,000 to 300,000 distinct CDR3 sequences, approximately 14% being singletons. Sequencing was performed on blood. These receptors came from a woman between 50 and 59 years old with Graves' hyperthyroidism that later progressed to Graves' ophthalmopathy.

The gene calls are TRBV7-9 and TRBJ1-4; D is unresolved. Germline CDR1 SEHNR, CDR2 FQNEAQ (reference sequence). Trimming removed 5 bases at V and 4 bases at J, with 14 bases between. This CDR3 comprises 15 residues. CDR3 amino acids: CASSRLVSDNEKLFF. The CDR3 DNA reads TGTGCCAGCAGCCGACTGGTATCTGATAATGAAAAACTGTTTTTT.

This clonotype was counted ten times or more. The chain combines TRBV10-3 with TRBJ2-3, with D possibly matching TRBD2 (6 bases). Trimming cost V 11 bases and J 2 bases, with 17 bases left between them. CDR1 is ENHRY and CDR2 is SYGVKD in the germline V gene. This CDR3 contains 14 residues. The CDR3 spells CAAEEGRATDTQYF. For the CDR3, the DNA is TGTGCCGCCGAGGAGGGGAGAGCCACAGATACGCAGTATTTT.